What follows describes a single T cell receptor beta chain. The CDR3 totals 15 residues. CDR1 and CDR2 from the germline V gene are MDHEN and SYDVKM. V was shortened by 3 bases and J by 0 bases, with 12 bases between the two germline ends. Some clones are missing from TCRdb's copy, which holds only in-frame ones; the method was immunoSEQ multiplex PCR. The sample shows approximately 190,000 clones, approximately 90% of them seen only once. The sample originates from a study of T cell responses to AZD1222 COVID-19 vaccine. This receptor was taken from an adult in good health. The input for sequencing was peripheral blood, taken on day 0 of AZD1222 vaccination. The V gene is TRBV28, the J gene TRBJ2-7; D remains ambiguous. The CDR3 spells CASSLGQQSSYEQYF. The CDR3 nucleotides read TGTGCCAGCAGTTTGGGTCAACAAAGCTCCTACGAGCAGTACTTC.